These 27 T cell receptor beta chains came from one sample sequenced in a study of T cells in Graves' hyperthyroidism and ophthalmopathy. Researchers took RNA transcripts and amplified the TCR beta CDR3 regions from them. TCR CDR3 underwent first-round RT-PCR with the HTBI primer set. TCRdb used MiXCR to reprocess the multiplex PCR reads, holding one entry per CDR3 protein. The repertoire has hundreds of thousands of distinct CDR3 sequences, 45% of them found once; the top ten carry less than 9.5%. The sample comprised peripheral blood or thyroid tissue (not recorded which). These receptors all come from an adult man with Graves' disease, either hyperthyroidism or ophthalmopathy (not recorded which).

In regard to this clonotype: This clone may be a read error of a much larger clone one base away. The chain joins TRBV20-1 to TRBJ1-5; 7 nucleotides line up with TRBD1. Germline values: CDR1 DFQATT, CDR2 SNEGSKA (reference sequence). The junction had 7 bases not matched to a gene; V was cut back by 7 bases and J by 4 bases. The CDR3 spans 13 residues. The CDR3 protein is CSGSQGWNQPQHF. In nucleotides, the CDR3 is TGCAGTGGGTCACAGGGGTGGAATCAGCCCCAGCATTTT.

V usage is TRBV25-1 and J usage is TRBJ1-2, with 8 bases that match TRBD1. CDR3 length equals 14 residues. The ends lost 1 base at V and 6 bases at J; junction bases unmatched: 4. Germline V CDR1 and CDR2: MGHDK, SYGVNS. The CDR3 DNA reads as TGTGCCAGCAGTGAATCAGGGGGCGCGAATGGCTACACCTTC. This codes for CASSESGGANGYTF.

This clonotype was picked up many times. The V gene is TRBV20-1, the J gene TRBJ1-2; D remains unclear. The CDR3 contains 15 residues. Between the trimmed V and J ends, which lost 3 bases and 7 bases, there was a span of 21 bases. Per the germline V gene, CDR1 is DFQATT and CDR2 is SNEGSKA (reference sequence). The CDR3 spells CSASVAVSSSSGYTF. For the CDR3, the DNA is TGCAGTGCTAGTGTGGCAGTAAGTAGTTCGAGTGGCTACACCTTC.

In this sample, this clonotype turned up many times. The CDR3 DNA reads TGTGCCAGCAGCCAAGATGGGGCAGCTTTCTTT. Translating gives CASSQDGAAFF. The chain combines TRBV3-1 with TRBJ1-1, with a possible D match to TRBD1 (5 bases). V lost 0 bases and J 10 bases, leaving 6 bases between the germline ends. Germline V gene data show CDR1 as LGHDT and CDR2 as YNNKEL (reference sequence). This CDR3 spans 11 amino acids.

The CDR3, as DNA: TGTGCCAGTAGAGGGACAGGGTTTTCTGGCAATCAGCCCCAGCATTTT. Its protein product is CASRGTGFSGNQPQHF. The chain employs TRBV19 and TRBJ1-5, with 9 bases matching TRBD1. CDR3 length: 16 amino acids. The germline V gene has CDR1 LNHDA and CDR2 SQIVND (reference sequence). V lost 6 bases and J lost 2; bases outside the gene matches: 8.

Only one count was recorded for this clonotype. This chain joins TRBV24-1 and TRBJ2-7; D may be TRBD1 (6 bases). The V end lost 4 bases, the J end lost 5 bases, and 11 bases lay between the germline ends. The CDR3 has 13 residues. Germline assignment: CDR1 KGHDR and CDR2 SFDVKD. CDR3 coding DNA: TGTGCCACCAGTGACCCGGACAGTCACGAGCAGTACTTC. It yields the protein CATSDPDSHEQYF.

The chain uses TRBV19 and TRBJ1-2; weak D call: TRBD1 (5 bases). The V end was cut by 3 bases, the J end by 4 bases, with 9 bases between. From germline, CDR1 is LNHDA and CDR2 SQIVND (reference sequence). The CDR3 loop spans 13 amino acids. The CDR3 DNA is TGTGCCAGTAGTATCGCCGGGACCTATGGCTACACCTTC. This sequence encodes CASSIAGTYGYTF.

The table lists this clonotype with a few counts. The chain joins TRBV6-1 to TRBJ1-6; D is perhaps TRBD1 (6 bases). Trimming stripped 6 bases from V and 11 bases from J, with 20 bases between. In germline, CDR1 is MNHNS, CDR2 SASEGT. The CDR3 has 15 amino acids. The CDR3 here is CASRPTGGGGTPLHF. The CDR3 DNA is TGTGCCAGCAGACCTACCGGGGGGGGCGGGACACCCCTCCACTTT.

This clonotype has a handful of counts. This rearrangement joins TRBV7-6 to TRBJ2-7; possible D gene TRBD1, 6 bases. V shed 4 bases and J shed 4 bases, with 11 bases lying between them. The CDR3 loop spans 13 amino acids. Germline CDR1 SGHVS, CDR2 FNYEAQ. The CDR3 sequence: CASSSGVQYEQYF. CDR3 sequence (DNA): TGTGCCAGCAGCTCAGGGGTCCAATACGAGCAGTACTTC.

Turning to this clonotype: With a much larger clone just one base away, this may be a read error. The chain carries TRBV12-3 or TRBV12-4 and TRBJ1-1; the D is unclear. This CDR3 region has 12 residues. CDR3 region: CAGSYLNTEAFF. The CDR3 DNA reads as TGTGCCGGCAGCTATTTGAACACTGAAGCTTTCTTT.

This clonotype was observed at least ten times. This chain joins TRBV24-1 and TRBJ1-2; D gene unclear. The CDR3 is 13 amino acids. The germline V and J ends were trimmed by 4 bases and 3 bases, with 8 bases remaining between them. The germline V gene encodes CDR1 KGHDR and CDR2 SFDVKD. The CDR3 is CATSEADDYGYTF. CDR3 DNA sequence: TGTGCCACCAGTGAAGCCGACGACTATGGCTACACCTTC.

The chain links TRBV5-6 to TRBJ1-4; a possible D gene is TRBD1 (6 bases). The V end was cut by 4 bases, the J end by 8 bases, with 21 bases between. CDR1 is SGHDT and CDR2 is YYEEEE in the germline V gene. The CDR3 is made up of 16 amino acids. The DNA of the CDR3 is TGTGCCAGCAGCAAAAGTACAGGGATGTTCTTCGAAAAACTGTTTTTT. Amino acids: CASSKSTGMFFEKLFF.

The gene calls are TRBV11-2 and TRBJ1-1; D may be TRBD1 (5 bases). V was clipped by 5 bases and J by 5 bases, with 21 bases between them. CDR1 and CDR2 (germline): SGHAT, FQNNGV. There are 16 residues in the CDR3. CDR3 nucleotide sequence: TGTGCCAGCAGCACTAACAGGCCCTCGGGGGGTACTGAAGCTTTCTTT. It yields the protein CASSTNRPSGGTEAFF.

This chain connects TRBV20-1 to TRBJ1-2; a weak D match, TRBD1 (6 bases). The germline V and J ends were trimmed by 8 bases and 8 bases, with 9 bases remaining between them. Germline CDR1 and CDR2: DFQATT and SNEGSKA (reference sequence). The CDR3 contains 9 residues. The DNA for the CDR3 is TGCAGTACAGGGAACGGCTACACCTTC. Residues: CSTGNGYTF.

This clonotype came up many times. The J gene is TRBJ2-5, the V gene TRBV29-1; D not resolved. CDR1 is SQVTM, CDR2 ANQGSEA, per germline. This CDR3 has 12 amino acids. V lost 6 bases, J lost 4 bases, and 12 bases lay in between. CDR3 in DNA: TGCAGCGTGGATTTAGCTGGAGAGACCCAGTACTTC. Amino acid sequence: CSVDLAGETQYF.

CDR3 amino acids: CSARDGQGADTQYF. The CDR3 nucleotides read TGCAGTGCTAGAGACGGACAGGGGGCAGATACGCAGTATTTT. The gene calls are TRBV20-1 and TRBJ2-3; 10 bases agree with TRBD1. V trimming: 0 bases; J trimming: 4 bases; junction bases outside the gene matches: 1. The germline CDR1 and CDR2 sequences are DFQATT and SNEGSKA (reference sequence). This CDR3 is built from 14 residues.

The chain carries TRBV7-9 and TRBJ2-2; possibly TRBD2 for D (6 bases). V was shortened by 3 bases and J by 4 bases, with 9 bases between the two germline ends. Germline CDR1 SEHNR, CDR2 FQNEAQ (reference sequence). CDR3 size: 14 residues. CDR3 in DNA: TGTGCCAGCAGCTTCATGGGGGGCACCGGGGAGCTGTTTTTT. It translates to CASSFMGGTGELFF.

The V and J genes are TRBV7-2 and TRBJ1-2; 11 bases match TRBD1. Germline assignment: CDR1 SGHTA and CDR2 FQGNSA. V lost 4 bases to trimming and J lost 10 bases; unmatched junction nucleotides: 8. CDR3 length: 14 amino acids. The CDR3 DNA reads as TGTGCCAGCAGCTCACCGGGACAGGGGGAGGACTACACCTTC. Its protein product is CASSSPGQGEDYTF.

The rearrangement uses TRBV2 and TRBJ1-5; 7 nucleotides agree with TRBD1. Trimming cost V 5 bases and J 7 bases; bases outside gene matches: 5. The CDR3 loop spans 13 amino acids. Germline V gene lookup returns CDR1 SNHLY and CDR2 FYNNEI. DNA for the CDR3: TGTGCCAGCAGTCAGGGGGTGGGACAGCCCCAGCATTTT. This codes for CASSQGVGQPQHF. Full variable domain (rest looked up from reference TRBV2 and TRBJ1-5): EPEVTQTPSHQVTQMGQEVILRCVPISNHLYFYWYRQILGQKVEFLVSFYNNEISEKSEIFDDQFSVERPDGSNFTLKIRSTKLEDSAMYFCASSQGVGQPQHFGDGTRLSIL.

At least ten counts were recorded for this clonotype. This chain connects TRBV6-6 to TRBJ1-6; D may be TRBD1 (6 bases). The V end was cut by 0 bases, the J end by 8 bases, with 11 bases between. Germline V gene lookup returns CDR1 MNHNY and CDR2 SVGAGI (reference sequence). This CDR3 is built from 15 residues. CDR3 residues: CASSYSGADHSPLHF. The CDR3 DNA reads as TGTGCCAGCAGTTACTCGGGGGCAGACCATTCACCCCTCCACTTT.

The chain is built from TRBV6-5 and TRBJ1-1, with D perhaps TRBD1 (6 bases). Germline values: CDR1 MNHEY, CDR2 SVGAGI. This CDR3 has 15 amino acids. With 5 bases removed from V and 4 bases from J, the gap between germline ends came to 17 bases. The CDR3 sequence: CASSEFGGASTEAFF. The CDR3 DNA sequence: TGTGCCAGCAGTGAATTCGGGGGCGCGAGCACTGAAGCTTTCTTT.

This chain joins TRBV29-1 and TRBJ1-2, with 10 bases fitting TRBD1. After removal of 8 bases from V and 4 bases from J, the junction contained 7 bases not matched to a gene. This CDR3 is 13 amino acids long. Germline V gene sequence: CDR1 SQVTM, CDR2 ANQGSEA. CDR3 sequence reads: CSPSGQGGYGYTF. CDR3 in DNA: TGCAGCCCCAGCGGACAGGGGGGCTATGGCTACACCTTC.

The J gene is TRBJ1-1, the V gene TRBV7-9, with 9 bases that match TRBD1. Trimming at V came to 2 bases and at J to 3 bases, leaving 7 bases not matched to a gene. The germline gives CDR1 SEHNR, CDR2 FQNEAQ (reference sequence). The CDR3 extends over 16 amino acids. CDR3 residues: CASSLQGRTGDTEAFF. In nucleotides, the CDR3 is TGTGCCAGCAGCTTACAGGGGCGGACAGGGGACACTGAAGCTTTCTTT.

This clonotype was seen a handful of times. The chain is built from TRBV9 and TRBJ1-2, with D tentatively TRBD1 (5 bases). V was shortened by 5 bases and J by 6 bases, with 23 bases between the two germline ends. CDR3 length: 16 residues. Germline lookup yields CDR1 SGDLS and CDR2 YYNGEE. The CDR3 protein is CASSRYGAAKVDGYTF. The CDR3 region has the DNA TGTGCCAGCAGTAGATACGGGGCTGCGAAGGTCGATGGCTACACCTTC. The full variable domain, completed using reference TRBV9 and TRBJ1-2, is DSGVTQTPKHLITATGQRVTLRCSPRSGDLSVYWYQQSLDQGLQFLIQYYNGEERAKGNILERFSAQQFPDLHSELNLSSLELGDSALYFCASSRYGAAKVDGYTFGSGTRLTVV.

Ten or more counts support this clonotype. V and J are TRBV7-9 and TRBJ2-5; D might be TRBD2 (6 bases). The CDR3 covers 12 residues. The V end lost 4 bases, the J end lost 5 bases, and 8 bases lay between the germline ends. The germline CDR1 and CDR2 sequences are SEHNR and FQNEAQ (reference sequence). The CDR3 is CASSSGGETQYF. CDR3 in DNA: TGTGCCAGCAGCTCCGGAGGGGAGACCCAGTACTTC.

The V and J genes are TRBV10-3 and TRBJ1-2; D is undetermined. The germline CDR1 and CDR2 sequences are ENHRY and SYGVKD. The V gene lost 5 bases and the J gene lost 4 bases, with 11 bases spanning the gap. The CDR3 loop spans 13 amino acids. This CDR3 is CAISLSVFYGYTF. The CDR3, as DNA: TGTGCCATCAGTTTGTCGGTATTCTATGGCTACACCTTC.

CDR3 sequence reads: CAIRGPNGYGYTF. The CDR3 bases are TGTGCCATCAGGGGACCCAACGGCTATGGCTACACCTTC. The chain joins TRBV10-3 to TRBJ1-2, with a possible D match to TRBD1 (5 bases). Germline V gene sequence: CDR1 ENHRY, CDR2 SYGVKD. CDR3 length: 13 residues. V was trimmed by 6 bases and J by 4 bases, leaving 12 bases between them.